The clone carrying this T cell receptor beta chain was observed once. What it binds is not known. The germline CDR1 and CDR2 sequences are MNHEY and SVGEGT. The CDR3 runs 16 residues. The junction had 10 bases not matched to a gene; V was cut back by 6 bases and J by 3 bases. This record comes from a study of T cell responses to AZD1222 COVID-19 vaccine. Study-wide results and limits: As reported, nearly half of all spike-specific TCRs target variant regions that are unmutated.

Generated by immunoSEQ multiplex PCR, the TCRdb table keeps only in-frame clones and is missing some. This sample carries about 110,000 clones, roughly 92% of them seen once, and the ten largest clones take more than 2%. The chain carries TRBV6-2 or TRBV6-3 and TRBJ2-2; 7 positions match TRBD1. This sample comprised peripheral blood, obtained 28 days after the second AZD1222 dose. The sequence came from an adult who received the AZD1222 COVID-19 vaccine. DNA for the CDR3: TGTGCCAGCAGCCGGGGACAGCCGGCGGACACCGGGGAGCTGTTTTTT. This translates into CASSRGQPADTGELFF.